This T cell receptor (beta chain) was found in a study of graft-versus-host responses after intestinal transplantation. Study-level information: Transplant recipients had multivisceral, liver-intestinal, or isolated intestinal grafts.

The CDR3 runs to 13 residues. The germline gives CDR1 SGHDT, CDR2 YYEEEE. V was shortened by 1 base and J by 4 bases, with 6 bases between the two germline ends. Repertoires were generated with immunoSEQ multiplex PCR, while TCRdb's copy carries only in-frame clones and drops some. The table has around 5,700 clones, around 27% seen once. Responders that carried the CFSE label, about 200,000 of them, were plated with about 200,000 irradiated, violet-dye-labeled stimulator cells. Researchers sorted proliferating CFSE-low CD3+CD4+ and CD3+CD8+ responders once the reaction had finished. This chain joins TRBV5-6 and TRBJ2-1; D possibly corresponds to TRBD1 (5 bases). The source was alloreactive CD4+ T cells from a mixed lymphocyte reaction culture, collected before transplantation. Subset described: CFSE-low proliferating T cells sorted from roughly six-day pre-transplant mixed lymphocyte reaction (GvH or HvG direction). This TCR was recovered from a human patient who was an organ donor for intestinal transplantation. The CDR3 nucleotides are TGTGCCAGCAGCTTGTCAGGGTACAATGAGCAGTTCTTC. Its translation: CASSLSGYNEQFF.